This entry lists 15 T cell receptor beta chains sequenced from one sample in a study of vaccination and CD4 T cells after COVID-19. Sequenced with the Oncomine TCR Beta short-read assay was DNA taken from cultured CD4+ T cells. TCRdb recomputed calls from the PCR reads with MiXCR, one row per CDR3 protein. The data hold 10,000 or so distinct CDR3 sequences, with around 33% observed a single time. Their specific antigens are unknown. This sample's treatment: roughly 11-day PBMC culture with coronavirus spike peptide pools or control peptides (ViraFEST assay). The sequenced sample was cultured CD4+ T cells from blood. These receptor sequences come from a human donor with COVID-19.

A few counts support this clonotype. V usage is TRBV28 and J usage is TRBJ1-2, with a tentative D call TRBD1 (5 bases). Trimming shortened V by 6 bases and J by 5 bases, and 10 bases separated the two germline ends. Per germline, CDR1 MDHEN and CDR2 SYDVKM. The CDR3 totals 12 residues. The CDR3 DNA reads as TGTGCCAGCAGCTCCAGGGTTTATGGCTACACCTTC. Translation gives CASSSRVYGYTF.

This rearrangement joins TRBV5-1 to TRBJ2-1; TRBD2 might be the D (6 bases). Deletions cut 3 bases from V and 0 bases from J, with 10 bases between. The CDR3 extends over 15 amino acids. Germline loops: CDR1 SGHRS, CDR2 YFSETQ. CDR3 region: CASSWDSSSYNEQFF. The CDR3 DNA reads TGCGCCAGCAGCTGGGACTCCAGCTCCTACAATGAGCAGTTCTTC.

The rearrangement joins TRBV6-4 to TRBJ1-2; weak D call: TRBD1 (5 bases). V dropped 6 bases and J dropped 5 bases, with 13 bases sitting between them. Germline assignment: CDR1 MRHNA and CDR2 SNTAGT. The length of the CDR3 is 13 residues. The CDR3: CASRAPGGYGYTF. The CDR3 bases are TGTGCCAGCAGGGCCCCGGGGGGGTATGGCTACACCTTC.

The V and J genes are TRBV7-2 and TRBJ2-5; a possible D gene is TRBD2 (6 bases). The CDR3 consists of 14 residues. Deletions cut 5 bases from V and 5 bases from J, with 15 bases between. Germline CDR1 is SGHTA and CDR2 is FQGNSA. DNA for the CDR3: TGTGCCAGCAGCCCAGCCGGGGCGGGGGAGACCCAGTACTTC. The encoded protein is CASSPAGAGETQYF.

J is TRBJ1-2 and V is TRBV5-1, with TRBD1 matching over 10 bases. CDR3 length: 17 residues. V was clipped by 1 base and J by 6 bases; unmatched bases: 12. The V gene's germline CDR1 is SGHRS and CDR2 YFSETQ. The DNA of the CDR3 is TGCGCCAGCAGCTTGTATGGGACAGGGGACTCGCGGGATGGCTACACCTTC. Its translation: CASSLYGTGDSRDGYTF.

The gene calls are TRBV19 and TRBJ1-1, with D uncertain. CDR1 is LNHDA, CDR2 SQIVND, per germline (reference sequence). The CDR3 is made up of 14 amino acids. The ends were cut back, 10 bases at V and 3 bases at J, with 18 bases in the middle. The CDR3 is CATSGIVVDTEAFF. The DNA for the CDR3 is TGTGCCACCTCGGGGATCGTGGTGGACACTGAAGCTTTCTTT.

CDR3 DNA: TGCGCCAGCAGCCGGGGGGGACAGGGGGCGAACGAGCAGTACTTC. Translation gives CASSRGGQGANEQYF. The V gene is TRBV5-1, the J gene TRBJ2-7; 12 bases map to TRBD1. Germline lookup yields CDR1 SGHRS and CDR2 YFSETQ. The ends lost 4 bases at V and 5 bases at J; junction bases unmatched: 7. The CDR3 has 15 amino acids.

The chain has TRBV18 and TRBJ2-4, with a possible D match to TRBD1 (6 bases). CDR1 is KGHSH and CDR2 is LQKENI in the germline V gene. The CDR3 is 14 amino acids. Trimming stripped 1 base from V and 7 bases from J, with 11 bases between. CDR3 loop: CASSPLKQGNIQYF. Here the CDR3 DNA reads TGTGCCAGCTCACCACTTAAGCAGGGGAACATTCAGTACTTC. The full variable domain, rest sourced from reference TRBV18 and TRBJ2-4, is NAGVMQNPRHLVRRRGQEARLRCSPMKGHSHVYWYRQLPEEGLKFMVYLQKENIIDESGMPKERFSAEFPKEGPSILRIQQVVRGDSAAYFCASSPLKQGNIQYFGAGTRLSVL.

The chain has TRBV6-1 and TRBJ1-6; a weak D match, TRBD1 (5 bases). The CDR3 spans 12 residues. Germline CDR1 is MNHNS and CDR2 is SASEGT. V was pared by 8 bases and J by 9 bases, with 11 bases between. CDR3 in amino acids: CASRTGASPLHF. The CDR3 DNA sequence: TGTGCCAGCCGAACTGGGGCTTCACCCCTCCACTTT.

The rearrangement uses TRBV5-1 and TRBJ2-7, with TRBD2 matching 10 bases. The length of the CDR3 is 17 residues. CDR1 and CDR2 from the germline V gene are SGHRS and YFSETQ. After removal of 0 bases from V and 4 bases from J, the junction contained 10 bases not matched to a gene. CDR3 residues: CASSLEPSGGLVYEQYF. The CDR3 region has the DNA TGCGCCAGCAGCTTGGAACCTAGCGGGGGATTGGTGTACGAGCAGTACTTC.

V usage is TRBV19 and J usage is TRBJ1-6; TRBD1 agrees at 10 bases. After removal of 5 bases from V and 7 bases from J, the junction contained 5 bases not matched to a gene. CDR3 length equals 15 residues. CDR1 and CDR2 (germline): LNHDA, SQIVND (reference sequence). CDR3 protein: CASSLGGQGNSPLHF. The CDR3, as DNA: TGTGCCAGTAGTCTAGGGGGACAGGGGAATTCACCCCTCCACTTT.

The CDR3 here is CASSQEQRGNTIYF. CDR3 in DNA: TGTGCCAGCAGCCAAGAGCAAAGGGGAAACACCATATATTTT. The genes are TRBV7-2 and TRBJ1-3; D call uncertain. Trimming left V 5 bases short and J 4 bases short, with 12 bases between. Germline CDR1 reads SGHTA; CDR2 reads FQGNSA. The CDR3 runs 14 residues.

This CDR3 is CASSLDGRDGETQYF. The CDR3 nucleotides read TGTGCCAGCAGCTTAGATGGCAGGGACGGGGAGACCCAGTACTTC. The chain carries TRBV7-3 and TRBJ2-5; D may correspond to TRBD1 or TRBD2 (5 bases each). Germline V gene data show CDR1 as SGHTA and CDR2 as FQGTGA. The CDR3 consists of 15 residues. With 2 bases removed from V and 5 bases from J, the gap between germline ends came to 15 bases.

In its sample, this clonotype was seen a few times. V usage is TRBV6-1 and J usage is TRBJ2-3; 9 bases map to TRBD2. Germline V lookup: CDR1 MNHNS, CDR2 SASEGT. The CDR3 sequence is 14 residues long. After removal of 5 bases from V and 4 bases from J, the junction contained 4 bases not matched to a gene. CDR3 sequence: CASSPGGGADTQYF. DNA for the CDR3: TGTGCCAGCAGTCCCGGCGGGGGGGCAGATACGCAGTATTTT.

This clonotype was detected a few times. The CDR3 sequence is CASQRGTKEKLFF. CDR3 coding DNA: TGTGCCAGCCAACGGGGAACCAAAGAAAAACTGTTTTTT. The V gene is TRBV6-1, the J gene TRBJ1-4; D gene unclear. Germline CDR1 MNHNS, CDR2 SASEGT. The CDR3 extends over 13 amino acids. Trimming took 8 bases from V and 8 from J, leaving 15 bases between them.